Included here is one T cell receptor beta chain sequence, with context. Antigen unknown. The CDR3 totals 16 residues. V dropped 0 bases and J dropped 1 base, with 11 bases sitting between them. The germline gives CDR1 LNHDA, CDR2 SQIVND (reference sequence). The data were obtained in a study of T cell responses to AZD1222 COVID-19 vaccine. Sequencing used immunoSEQ multiplex PCR; TCRdb keeps in-frame clones, though not all of them. The sample lists roughly 150,000 clones; around 90% were seen once. The study's findings and limits: Among those given AZD1222, only five or six were seropositive at baseline.

Sample: peripheral blood, taken on day 0 of AZD1222 vaccination. This chain uses TRBV19 with TRBJ2-3; perhaps TRBD1 as D (5 bases). This TCR was sampled from an adult in good health. CDR3 in DNA: TGTGCCAGTAGTATAGATTCACTCAGGGGCACAGATACGCAGTATTTT. Translating it yields CASSIDSLRGTDTQYF.